Shown below are 14 T cell receptor beta chains from a single sample sequenced in a study of immune evolution from preneoplasia to lung adenocarcinoma. Libraries were prepared by immunoSEQ multiplex PCR; TCRdb keeps only in-frame clonotypes and omits some of them. The data hold fewer than 50,000 clones, with roughly four fifths observed a single time. The sample comprised FFPE invasive lung adenocarcinoma tissue. The receptors stem from a person in their sixties with lung adenocarcinoma.

This clone showed up just a few times. This chain joins TRBV28 and TRBJ1-3, with D uncertain. The CDR3 has 14 residues. V dropped 6 bases and J dropped 3 bases, with 12 bases sitting between them. CDR1 and CDR2 (germline): MDHEN, SYDVKM. In DNA form, the CDR3 reads TGTGCCAGCAGAGACACGCGGGGTGGAAACACCATATATTTT. Its translation: CASRDTRGGNTIYF.

The chain has TRBV5-4 and TRBJ1-2, with D perhaps TRBD1 (6 bases). Trimming pared 0 bases from V and 8 bases from J, leaving 20 bases between. This CDR3 has 16 residues. CDR1 and CDR2 (germline): SGHNT, YYREEE (reference sequence). The CDR3: CASSLEYAGRGDGYTF. CDR3 DNA: TGTGCCAGCAGCTTGGAATATGCGGGCAGGGGCGACGGCTACACCTTC. The full variable domain, completed using reference TRBV5-4 and TRBJ1-2, is ETGVTQSPTHLIKTRGQQVTLRCSSQSGHNTVSWYQQALGQGPQFIFQYYREEENGRGNFPPRFSGLQFPNYSSELNVNALELDDSALYLCASSLEYAGRGDGYTFGSGTRLTVV.

The rearrangement uses TRBV29-1 and TRBJ1-1; 7 bases agree with TRBD1. Germline CDR1 SQVTM, CDR2 ANQGSEA. The CDR3 covers 13 residues. V was clipped by 7 bases and J by 2 bases; unmatched bases: 7. The CDR3 region has the DNA TGCAGCGGGCTACAGGGGAGTAACACTGAAGCTTTCTTT. This sequence encodes CSGLQGSNTEAFF.

The chain uses TRBV19 and TRBJ2-7, with 9 bases fitting TRBD1. With V trimmed by 6 bases and J by 1 base, 4 bases remained unmatched. There are 14 residues in the CDR3. Per the germline V gene, CDR1 is LNHDA and CDR2 is SQIVND (reference sequence). The CDR3 DNA reads TGTGCCAGTAGGCGGGACAGGGATTCCTACGAGCAGTACTTC. This translates into CASRRDRDSYEQYF.

The chain is built from TRBV2 and TRBJ1-2, with no clear D. This CDR3 is built from 11 residues. Deletions cut 6 bases from V and 1 base from J, with 3 bases between. Germline values: CDR1 SNHLY, CDR2 FYNNEI. CDR3 sequence: CASRINYGYTF. In DNA, the CDR3 is TGTGCCAGCAGAATTAACTATGGCTACACCTTC.

The V call is TRBV27, the J call TRBJ2-3, with 9 bases aligning to TRBD2. Germline V CDR1 and CDR2: MNHEY, SMNVEV (reference sequence). V was clipped by 8 bases and J by 3 bases; unmatched bases: 12. The CDR3 consists of 16 residues. The chain's CDR3 is CASGVLVTSGTDTQYF. In DNA form, the CDR3 reads TGTGCCAGCGGAGTTTTGGTGACTAGCGGTACAGATACGCAGTATTTT.

The J gene is TRBJ2-2, the V gene TRBV6-6, with D possibly matching TRBD1 (5 bases). This CDR3 has 14 residues. CDR1 and CDR2 (germline): MNHNY, SVGAGI (reference sequence). V shed 7 bases and J shed 0 bases, with 9 bases lying between them. CDR3 amino acids: CASTRTTNTGELFF. The CDR3 DNA reads TGTGCCAGCACCCGGACAACGAACACCGGGGAGCTGTTTTTT.

This chain connects TRBV7-9 to TRBJ2-7, with 9 positions matching TRBD1. The CDR3 is 14 residues long. V shed 4 bases and J 2 bases; nucleotides not matched to a gene: 3. CDR1 and CDR2 (germline): SEHNR, FQNEAQ (reference sequence). The CDR3 spells CASSSGDRAYEQYF. CDR3 in DNA: TGTGCCAGCAGCTCCGGGGACAGGGCCTACGAGCAGTACTTC.

This rearrangement joins TRBV10-3 to TRBJ2-5, with 9 bases lining up with TRBD1. V lost 10 bases and J lost 2; bases outside the gene matches: 14. The CDR3 spans 16 residues. Germline V CDR1 and CDR2: ENHRY, SYGVKD. The CDR3 is CATQGQGQREQETQYF. The CDR3 nucleotides are TGTGCCACCCAGGGACAGGGCCAACGAGAACAAGAGACCCAGTACTTC.

The chain joins TRBV28 to TRBJ2-7; D is uncertain. The J call may be faulty, since TRBJ2-1 better matches the DNA end. The CDR3 is 11 amino acids. Germline CDR1 and CDR2: MDHEN and SYDVKM. In DNA, the CDR3 is TGTGCCAGCAAACCGTCGCCGGAGCAGTTCTTC. Its protein product is CASKPSPEQFF.

This clone turned up a few times. The chain couples TRBV5-6 to TRBJ2-1, with no clear D. The CDR3 runs to 13 residues. In germline, CDR1 is SGHDT, CDR2 YYEEEE. V dropped 0 bases and J dropped 6 bases, with 7 bases sitting between them. The CDR3 region is CASSLVGSNEQFF. CDR3 DNA sequence: TGTGCCAGCAGCTTGGTGGGTTCCAATGAGCAGTTCTTC.

The chain uses TRBV5-8 and TRBJ2-1; 7 bases are a match to TRBD2. The CDR3 spans 16 residues. Germline CDR1 reads SGHTS; CDR2 reads YDEGEE. With 4 bases clipped from V and 3 bases from J, the junction kept 10 bases outside the gene matches. The CDR3 spells CASSLTVGTIYNEQFF. The CDR3 nucleotides read TGTGCCAGCAGCCTAACGGTCGGGACTATCTACAATGAGCAGTTCTTC.

This sequence joins TRBV7-2 and TRBJ2-5; a weak D match, TRBD2 (5 bases). The CDR3 covers 14 residues. Per the germline V gene, CDR1 is SGHTA and CDR2 is FQGNSA. The V end lost 3 bases, the J end lost 4 bases, and 12 bases lay between the germline ends. CDR3 sequence: CASSFLRGRETQYF. The CDR3 DNA reads TGTGCCAGCAGCTTTCTTCGGGGAAGAGAGACCCAGTACTTC.

The rearrangement uses TRBV10-3 and TRBJ2-3; 7 bases map to TRBD1. The CDR3 consists of 14 residues. Germline CDR1 and CDR2: ENHRY and SYGVKD. Trimming at V came to 6 bases and at J to 3 bases, leaving 6 bases not matched to a gene. The CDR3 loop is CAIRASTGTDTQYF. CDR3 bases: TGTGCCATCAGAGCATCGACAGGGACAGATACGCAGTATTTT.